A single T cell receptor beta chain is shown here with its context. The target of this receptor is not known. Base quality data are lacking; no much larger clone is found one base away. The germline V gene yields SGHRS for CDR1 and YFSETQ for CDR2. Trimmed from V: 4 bases; trimmed from J: 4 bases; junction bases lacking a gene match: 5. The CDR3 has 15 amino acids, counting the end cysteine and phenylalanine. Only the CDR3 portion is preserved as DNA: 45 bases, with reading frame beginning at the first base. This record comes from a study of blood T cell repertoires in COVID-19 (dated by TCRdb to about 2020). Notes on the research overall: The collaborator samples originated in the United States, Italy and Spain and spanned the acute and convalescent phases of COVID-19. The prospective study material was composed of cDNA or gDNA derived from T cells, B-cell-depleted T cells, or PBMCs. Subjects who had been exposed to COVID-19, were actively infected with it, or had recovered from it provided the deeply sampled blood TCRbeta repertoires that made up the dataset. The repertoires were released in a freely available public database intended as a resource for research on the immune response to SARS-CoV-2. The samples were drawn from the first 160 participants of the ongoing ImmuneRACE study and from 950 to 1,500 subjects provided by 6 global collaborators. Nearly every sample came with metadata listing a de-identified subject ID, COVID-19 status, age in years and sex. Where available, HLA class I and class II types were taken from metadata supplied by the sample provider and were not determined by assay-based typing.

Collaborating institutions collected whole blood in K2EDTA tubes following their own protocols. For TCRbeta analysis, collaborators shipped samples as frozen whole blood, isolated PBMCs, or DNA extracted from either of those sample types. TCRbeta CDR3 regions were amplified from genomic DNA using the immunoSEQ Assay, a bias-controlled multiplex PCR. The study's own analysis went as follows. Nucleated cell counts per sample were estimated from amplification of reference gene primers within the assay. To quantify the absolute abundance of each unique TCRbeta CDR3 rearrangement, sequence reads were collapsed and filtered. For each sample, productive Simpson clonality was calculated as the square root of Simpson's diversity index across productive rearrangements. TCRdb mirrors the immuneACCESS table, restricted to in-frame sequences. Some clones are absent from its copies; in checked studies, under half trace to an unresolved V gene, and the reason for the others is unknown. V, J and clone size are taken as reported in that table, and D and trimming were inferred from the DNA itself. Recorded for this sample are more than 95,000 clones; less than 90% of them occurred a single time. In total, the top ten clones hold more than 5% of the sample.

What the study reported, not specific to this receptor: The amount of clinical and demographic metadata varied by source and participant and was provided uncurated.

What was sequenced was peripheral blood. This chain is built from TRBV5-1 and TRBJ2-7, and 13 junctional nucleotides match TRBD2. This receptor was identified in a human donor in a cohort sampled during active COVID-19. The nucleotides are TGCGCCAGCAGCCTCACGGGACTAGCGGGGTACGAGCAGTACTTC. The resulting protein is CASSLTGLAGYEQYF.